The rows below give T cell receptor beta chains drawn from one sample of a study of long-term antiretroviral therapy in people with HIV. Sequencing was performed with immunoSEQ multiplex PCR; in TCRdb, only in-frame clones are kept and a portion is missing. Among 25,000 to 35,000 clones listed, just under 80% were seen once. Sequencing was performed on unsorted PBMCs, taken 3.1 years after starting antiretroviral therapy. The origin of the receptors is a woman in her 50s with HIV. The CDR3 runs from the conserved cysteine through the conserved F or W. A D gene is named only where the DNA matches it firmly. A row's size may be missing; if present it is once, few, many or a size class.

cdr3_length: 17; v_call: TRBV18; clone_size: NA; d_call: NA; j_call: TRBJ1-2; cdr3_nt: TGTGCCAGCTACTCCAGGGGACAAGGAAGAGCTAACTATGGCTACACCTTC; cdr3_aa: CASYSRGQGRANYGYTF
cdr3_length: 14; v_call: TRBV28; clone_size: NA; d_call: NA; j_call: TRBJ1-2; cdr3_nt: TGTGCCAGCAGTTCTACAGGGTTGGCCTATGGCTACACCTTC; cdr3_aa: CASSSTGLAYGYTF
cdr3_length: 11; v_call: TRBV11-2; clone_size: NA; d_call: NA; j_call: TRBJ2-7; cdr3_nt: TGTGCCAGCAGCTTAGTCTCCGAGCAGTACTTC; cdr3_aa: CASSLVSEQYF
cdr3_length: 12; v_call: TRBV2; clone_size: once; d_call: TRBD1; j_call: TRBJ1-1; cdr3_nt: TGTGCCAGCAGTGACAGGGGGCGGGGAGCTTTCTTT; cdr3_aa: CASSDRGRGAFF
cdr3_length: 13; v_call: TRBV9; clone_size: NA; d_call: NA; j_call: TRBJ2-3; cdr3_nt: TGTGCCAGCAGCGTAACCCGCTCAGATACGCAGTATTTT; cdr3_aa: CASSVTRSDTQYF
cdr3_length: 16; v_call: TRBV6-5; clone_size: NA; d_call: NA; j_call: TRBJ1-3; cdr3_nt: TGTGCCAGCAGTTTGAGGCACATCTACTCTGGAAACACCATATATTTT; cdr3_aa: CASSLRHIYSGNTIYF
cdr3_length: 14; v_call: TRBV7-2; clone_size: NA; d_call: TRBD2; j_call: TRBJ2-2; cdr3_nt: TGTGCCAGCAGAGGGGCGGGGGGAACCGGGGAGCTGTTTTTT; cdr3_aa: CASRGAGGTGELFF
cdr3_length: 15; v_call: TRBV19; clone_size: NA; d_call: TRBD1; j_call: TRBJ2-1; cdr3_nt: TGTGCCAGTAGTCCCCCCAGGGGGATTTACAATGAGCAGTTCTTC; cdr3_aa: CASSPPRGIYNEQFF
cdr3_length: 13; v_call: TRBV2; clone_size: NA; d_call: NA; j_call: TRBJ1-2; cdr3_nt: TGTGCCAGCAGTGACAGGAAAAACTATGGCTACACCTTC; cdr3_aa: CASSDRKNYGYTF
cdr3_length: 14; v_call: TRBV7-6; clone_size: NA; d_call: NA; j_call: TRBJ1-1; cdr3_nt: TGTGCCAGCAGCTTAGAGATGGGGACGGCTGAAGCTTTCTTT; cdr3_aa: CASSLEMGTAEAFF
cdr3_length: 15; v_call: TRBV5-4; clone_size: once; d_call: TRBD2; j_call: TRBJ2-1; cdr3_nt: TGTGCCAGCAGCTCGACTAGCGGGGGGGAAGGTGAGCAGTTCTTC; cdr3_aa: CASSSTSGGEGEQFF
cdr3_length: 14; v_call: TRBV6-5; clone_size: NA; d_call: NA; j_call: TRBJ1-2; cdr3_nt: TGTGCCAGCAGTCTAACCGGGACGGACTATGGCTACACCTTC; cdr3_aa: CASSLTGTDYGYTF
cdr3_length: 13; v_call: TRBV6-1; clone_size: once; d_call: NA; j_call: TRBJ1-2; cdr3_nt: TGTGCCAGCAGCCCCCAAGGACCCTATGGCTACACCTTC; cdr3_aa: CASSPQGPYGYTF
cdr3_length: 13; v_call: TRBV18; clone_size: NA; d_call: NA; j_call: TRBJ1-2; cdr3_nt: TGTGCCAGCTCACCACCAGGGGTCTATGGCTACACCTTC; cdr3_aa: CASSPPGVYGYTF
cdr3_length: 15; v_call: TRBV5-6; clone_size: NA; d_call: NA; j_call: TRBJ2-3; cdr3_nt: TGTGCCAGCAGCTTATCTCGGTATGGCGCAGATACGCAGTATTTT; cdr3_aa: CASSLSRYGADTQYF
cdr3_length: 16; v_call: TRBV27; clone_size: NA; d_call: TRBD1; j_call: TRBJ1-5; cdr3_nt: TGTGCCAGCAGTCCCCCCGGGACAGCTAGCAATCAGCCCCAGCATTTT; cdr3_aa: CASSPPGTASNQPQHF
cdr3_length: 13; v_call: TRBV30; clone_size: once; d_call: NA; j_call: TRBJ2-3; cdr3_nt: TGTGCCTGGGGGCGATTAGGTCCAGATACGCAGTATTTT; cdr3_aa: CAWGRLGPDTQYF
cdr3_length: 15; v_call: TRBV6-6; clone_size: few; d_call: NA; j_call: TRBJ1-5; cdr3_nt: TGTGCCAGCAGTTCCAGGGGTCGTAGCAATCAGCCCCAGCATTTT; cdr3_aa: CASSSRGRSNQPQHF
cdr3_length: 11; v_call: TRBV6-4; clone_size: NA; d_call: NA; j_call: TRBJ2-3; cdr3_nt: TGTGCCAGCAGATCTGGGGATACGCAGTATTTT; cdr3_aa: CASRSGDTQYF
cdr3_length: 16; v_call: TRBV25-1; clone_size: NA; d_call: NA; j_call: TRBJ2-5; cdr3_nt: TGTGCCAGCCGACAAACCACCCGGGACTTACAAGAGACCCAGTACTTC; cdr3_aa: CASRQTTRDLQETQYF
cdr3_length: 16; v_call: TRBV5-1; clone_size: NA; d_call: TRBD1; j_call: TRBJ2-3; cdr3_nt: TGCGCCAGCAGCTTGCCCAGGGACAGGGGCACAGATACGCAGTATTTT; cdr3_aa: CASSLPRDRGTDTQYF
cdr3_length: 15; v_call: TRBV27; clone_size: NA; d_call: NA; j_call: TRBJ1-1; cdr3_nt: TGTGCCAGCAGTGGGGACCCTTGGATGAACACTGAAGCTTTCTTT; cdr3_aa: CASSGDPWMNTEAFF